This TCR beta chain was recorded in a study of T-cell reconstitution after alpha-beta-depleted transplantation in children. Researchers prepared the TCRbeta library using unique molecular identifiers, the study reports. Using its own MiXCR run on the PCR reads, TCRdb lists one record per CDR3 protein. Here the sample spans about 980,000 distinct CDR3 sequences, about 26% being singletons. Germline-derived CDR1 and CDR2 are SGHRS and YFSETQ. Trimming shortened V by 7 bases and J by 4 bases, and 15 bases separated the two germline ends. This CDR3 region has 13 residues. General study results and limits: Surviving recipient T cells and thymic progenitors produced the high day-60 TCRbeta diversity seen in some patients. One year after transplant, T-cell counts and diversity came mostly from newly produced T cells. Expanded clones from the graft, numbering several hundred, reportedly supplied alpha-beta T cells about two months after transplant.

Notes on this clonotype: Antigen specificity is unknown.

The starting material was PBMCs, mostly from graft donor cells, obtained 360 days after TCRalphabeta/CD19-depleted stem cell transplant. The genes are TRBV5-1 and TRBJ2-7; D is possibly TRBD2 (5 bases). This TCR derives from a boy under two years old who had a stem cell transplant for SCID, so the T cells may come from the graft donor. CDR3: CASRRRTGYEQYF. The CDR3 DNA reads TGCGCCAGCCGGCGGAGGACGGGGTACGAGCAGTACTTC.